This T cell receptor (beta chain) came from a study of blood T cells in healthy people across ages. The donors, aged roughly 6 to 100, were healthy Caucasians from Russia. The CDR3 sequence is 12 residues long. Germline V gene data show CDR1 as SGHTA and CDR2 as FQGNSA. Trimming shortened V by 3 bases and J by 8 bases, and 10 bases separated the two germline ends. With a J-beta primer mix and a sample-barcoded 5' primer, a second PCR ran 7 to 11 cycles. A 12-random-nucleotide template-switch adaptor tagged each cDNA molecule. Each sample provided no less than 3 million CDR3-containing paired-end reads. TCRdb reprocessed the 5' RACE reads with MiXCR, giving one entry per CDR3 protein. The sample lists more than 1,400,000 distinct CDR3 sequences, around 39% occurring once.

The source of this sequence is a woman in her late teens or twenties in good health. Sample: blood. This chain uses TRBV7-2 with TRBJ1-2; D is uncertain. The CDR3, as DNA: TGTGCCAGCAGCTTCGGGGAACGCGGCTACACCTTC. Translation gives CASSFGERGYTF.